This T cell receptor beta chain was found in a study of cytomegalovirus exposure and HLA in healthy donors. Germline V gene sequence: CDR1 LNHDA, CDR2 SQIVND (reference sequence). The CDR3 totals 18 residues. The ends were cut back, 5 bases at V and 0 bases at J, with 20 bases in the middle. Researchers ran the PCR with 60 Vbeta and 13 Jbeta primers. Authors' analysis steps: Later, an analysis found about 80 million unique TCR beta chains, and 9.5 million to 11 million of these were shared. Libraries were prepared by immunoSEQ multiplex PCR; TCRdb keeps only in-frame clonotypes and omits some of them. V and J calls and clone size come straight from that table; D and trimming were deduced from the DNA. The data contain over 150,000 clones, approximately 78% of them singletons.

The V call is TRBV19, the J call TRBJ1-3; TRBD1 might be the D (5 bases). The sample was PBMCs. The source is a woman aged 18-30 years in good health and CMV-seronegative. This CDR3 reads CASSSRARRVISGNTIYF. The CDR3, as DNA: TGTGCCAGTAGTTCCCGCGCACGCAGGGTTATCTCTGGAAACACCATATATTTT. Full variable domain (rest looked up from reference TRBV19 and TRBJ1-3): DGGITQSPKYLFRKEGQNVTLSCEQNLNHDAMYWYRQDPGQGLRLIYYSQIVNDFQKGDIAEGYSVSREKKESFPLTVTSAQKNPTAFYLCASSSRARRVISGNTIYFGEGSWLTVV.